These 21 T cell receptor beta chains share one sample of origin, sequenced in a study of cytomegalovirus exposure and HLA in healthy donors. The study ran its PCR with 60 Vbeta and 13 Jbeta primers. Sequencing was performed with immunoSEQ multiplex PCR; in TCRdb, only in-frame clones are kept and a portion is missing. The sample has 140,000 to 150,000 clones; over 70% are singletons. Specimen: PBMCs. Source of these receptors: a man aged 40-49 years in good health and CMV-seronegative.

The chain combines TRBV28 with TRBJ2-1, with 14 bases matching TRBD2. This CDR3 region has 15 residues. The germline CDR1 and CDR2 sequences are MDHEN and SYDVKM. Unmatched junction bases numbered 5, after V lost 6 bases and J lost 7 bases. The CDR3 DNA is TGTGCCAGCAGACCTAGGACTAGCGGGGGGAATGAGCAGTTCTTC. This sequence encodes CASRPRTSGGNEQFF.

The chain uses TRBV6-6 and TRBJ1-4; 7 nucleotides line up with TRBD1. Germline CDR1 reads MNHNY; CDR2 reads SVGAGI (reference sequence). This CDR3 has 15 residues. V lost 5 bases and J lost 7; bases outside the gene matches: 10. The CDR3 is CASSPTLPGGEKLFF. Here the CDR3 DNA reads TGTGCCAGCAGTCCCACTCTCCCAGGGGGTGAAAAACTGTTTTTT.

V usage is TRBV11-2 and J usage is TRBJ1-1, with no clear D. The germline CDR1 and CDR2 sequences are SGHAT and FQNNGV. The V end was cut by 5 bases, the J end by 4 bases, with 17 bases between. This CDR3 has 15 residues. CDR3 in amino acids: CASSITSGGGTEAFF. CDR3 in DNA: TGTGCCAGCAGCATAACTAGTGGAGGAGGCACTGAAGCTTTCTTT.

The gene calls are TRBV28 and TRBJ1-2; 8 bases line up with TRBD1. The CDR3 has 17 amino acids. The V and J ends lost 4 bases and 5 bases, in that order; junction bases with no gene match: 15. The germline CDR1 and CDR2 sequences are MDHEN and SYDVKM. The CDR3 reads CASSSLTGDSPEYGYTF. The CDR3 DNA sequence: TGTGCCAGCAGTTCTCTGACAGGGGACTCACCTGAATATGGCTACACCTTC.

The V and J genes are TRBV6-6 and TRBJ2-7, with TRBD2 matching over 12 bases. Germline trimming cut 8 bases from V and 4 bases from J; bases unmatched to any gene: 6. The CDR3 consists of 14 residues. Germline CDR1 and CDR2: MNHNY and SVGAGI (reference sequence). The CDR3 sequence is CASEGTSGFYEQYF. In DNA form, the CDR3 reads TGTGCCAGCGAAGGGACTAGCGGGTTTTACGAGCAGTACTTC.

The rearrangement uses TRBV7-2 and TRBJ2-2; no clear D gene. The CDR3 spans 15 residues. CDR1 and CDR2 from the germline V gene are SGHTA and FQGNSA. Between the trimmed V and J ends, which lost 1 base and 4 bases, there was a span of 10 bases. The CDR3: CASSLDSGSTGELFF. CDR3 nucleotides: TGTGCCAGCAGCTTAGATTCGGGTTCCACCGGGGAGCTGTTTTTT.

The chain is built from TRBV9 and TRBJ2-2; no firm D call. CDR1 and CDR2 from the germline V gene are SGDLS and YYNGEE. This CDR3 region has 13 residues. The V end was cut by 0 bases, the J end by 6 bases, with 6 bases between. Here the CDR3 reads CASSVGPSGELFF. The DNA for the CDR3 is TGTGCCAGCAGCGTAGGGCCCTCCGGGGAGCTGTTTTTT.

This clone has just one count. The DNA of the CDR3 is TGTGCCAGCAAGGACCGGGACAGGGTCCGGAACGAGCAGTACTTC. Protein: CASKDRDRVRNEQYF. The gene calls are TRBV6-5 and TRBJ2-7, with 9 bases matching TRBD1. Trimming removed 7 bases from V and 5 bases from J; junction bases left unmatched: 12. Germline CDR1 MNHEY, CDR2 SVGAGI. The CDR3 is 15 amino acids.

There are a few counts of this clone. The chain uses TRBV4-1 and TRBJ2-2, with D possibly TRBD2 on 6 matching bases. The length of the CDR3 is 15 residues. V gave up 0 bases and J gave up 5 bases, with 10 bases separating them. CDR1 and CDR2 (germline): MGHRA, YSYEKL. In DNA form, the CDR3 reads TGCGCCAGCAGCCAAGAGCCTCGGGGGACCGGGGAGCTGTTTTTT. Translating gives CASSQEPRGTGELFF.

V and J are TRBV5-1 and TRBJ2-1, with 7 nucleotides matching TRBD1. The trim removed 4 bases at V and 4 bases at J, leaving 5 bases unmatched. The CDR3 has 14 residues. The germline V gene encodes CDR1 SGHRS and CDR2 YFSETQ. CDR3 sequence: CASSKGTEYNEQFF. The CDR3 region has the DNA TGCGCCAGCAGCAAAGGGACAGAATACAATGAGCAGTTCTTC.

The chain couples TRBV28 to TRBJ1-4; 9 nucleotides agree with TRBD1. CDR3 length equals 14 residues. Per the germline V gene, CDR1 is MDHEN and CDR2 is SYDVKM. Trimming removed 6 bases from V and 8 bases from J; junction bases left unmatched: 7. This CDR3 reads CASSPGQGWEKLFF. The CDR3, as DNA: TGTGCCAGCAGCCCCGGACAGGGGTGGGAAAAACTGTTTTTT.

This chain connects TRBV6-5 to TRBJ2-1; 7 bases are a match to TRBD2. Germline CDR1 reads MNHEY; CDR2 reads SVGAGI. V dropped 5 bases and J dropped 9; count of bases not matched to a gene: 7. The length of the CDR3 is 13 residues. The CDR3 nucleotides are TGTGCCAGCAGTCCTGCAGCGGGGCCTGAGCAGTTCTTC. Its protein product is CASSPAAGPEQFF.

The chain combines TRBV28 with TRBJ1-5, with TRBD1 matching 9 bases. There are 15 residues in the CDR3. CDR1 MDHEN and CDR2 SYDVKM come from the germline V gene. V dropped 3 bases and J dropped 6; count of bases not matched to a gene: 6. The CDR3 DNA sequence: TGTGCCAGCAGTTTCCCCGGGACAGGGAGTCAGCCCCAGCATTTT. Encoded protein: CASSFPGTGSQPQHF.

This chain joins TRBV5-1 and TRBJ2-5; TRBD2 is a possible D gene (6 bases). Trimming shortened V by 4 bases and J by 5 bases, and 12 bases separated the two germline ends. The CDR3 totals 13 residues. CDR1 SGHRS and CDR2 YFSETQ come from the germline V gene. The CDR3 DNA sequence: TGCGCCAGCAGCCCGAGCGGAGGGGAGACCCAGTACTTC. This encodes CASSPSGGETQYF.

The chain employs TRBV7-2 and TRBJ2-1; possibly TRBD2 for D (6 bases). In germline, CDR1 is SGHTA, CDR2 FQGNSA. V lost 3 bases, J lost 11 bases, and 20 bases lay in between. The CDR3 runs 15 residues. The CDR3 loop reads CASSFGTTTSPKQFF. Written as DNA, the CDR3 is TGTGCCAGCAGCTTCGGGACGACCACTAGCCCGAAGCAGTTCTTC.

The gene calls are TRBV5-5 and TRBJ1-5, with 7 bases that match TRBD1. Germline V CDR1 and CDR2: SGHKS, YYEKEE (reference sequence). This CDR3 region has 14 residues. The ends lost 2 bases at V and 6 bases at J; junction bases unmatched: 5. The CDR3 is CASSFETGIQPQHF. The CDR3 DNA sequence: TGTGCCAGCAGCTTCGAGACAGGGATTCAGCCCCAGCATTTT.

A remark on this clone: Compared with germline, one end of the junction differs, possibly owing to a read error. The J gene is TRBJ2-2, the V gene TRBV7-7; no clear D. The CDR3 has 15 residues. CDR1 is SSHAT and CDR2 is FNYEAQ in the germline V gene (reference sequence). CDR3 bases: TGTGCTAGCAGCTTATCAGACACGAACACCGGGGAGCTGTTTTTT. Translation: CASSLSDTNTGELFF.

The chain links TRBV27 to TRBJ2-5; D gene unclear. V was cut by 5 bases and J by 1 base, with 11 bases left in between. Per the germline V gene, CDR1 is MNHEY and CDR2 is SMNVEV (reference sequence). The CDR3 totals 14 residues. The CDR3 protein is CASSAQRPQETQYF. The CDR3 nucleotides read TGTGCCAGCAGTGCACAGAGACCCCAAGAGACCCAGTACTTC.

This clone was observed a handful of times. This chain connects TRBV5-8 to TRBJ1-5; TRBD1 matches 8 bases. The CDR3 spans 16 residues. The junction had 9 bases not matched to a gene; V was cut back by 4 bases and J by 3 bases. Per the germline V gene, CDR1 is SGHTS and CDR2 is YDEGEE. CDR3 in amino acids: CASSRGQELSNQPQHF. Written as DNA, the CDR3 is TGTGCCAGCAGCAGGGGACAGGAATTATCCAATCAGCCCCAGCATTTT. Full variable domain (rest looked up from reference TRBV5-8 and TRBJ1-5): EAGVTQSPTHLIKTRGQQATLRCSPISGHTSVYWYQQALGLGLQFLLWYDEGEERNRGNFPPRFSGRQFPNYSSELNVNALELEDSALYLCASSRGQELSNQPQHFGDGTRLSIL.

About this clone: This likely comes from a read error, as the CDR3 has no conserved phenylalanine or tryptophan at its end. The chain carries TRBV2 and TRBJ1-6, with D maybe TRBD1 (6 bases). This CDR3 is built from 17 residues. V was clipped by 2 bases and J by 6 bases, with 17 bases between them. Germline assignment: CDR1 SNHLY and CDR2 FYNNEI. The CDR3 DNA follows: TGTGCCAGCAGTGAAATCACTTCAGGGGCTGGTAATTCACCCCTCCACCTT. Translated, it gives CASSEITSGAGNSPLHL.

V and J are TRBV28 and TRBJ1-4, with D perhaps matching TRBD1 (5 bases). This CDR3 is 14 amino acids long. CDR1 is MDHEN and CDR2 is SYDVKM in the germline V gene. V was pared by 3 bases and J by 5 bases, with 10 bases between. This CDR3 reads CASSFSGSNEKLFF. CDR3 sequence (DNA): TGTGCCAGCAGTTTTTCAGGGTCGAATGAAAAACTGTTTTTT.